Given below is one T cell receptor (beta chain) in context. Its antigen is not identified. This sample was taken from a study of T cells in Graves' hyperthyroidism and ophthalmopathy. Study results and limitations: Appearing also in blood were most of the thyroid clonotypes expanded above 0.001.

With V trimmed by 6 bases and J by 2 bases, 4 bases remained unmatched. CDR3 length: 14 residues. CDR1 MDHEN and CDR2 SYDVKM come from the germline V gene. Amplified regions were TCR beta CDR3 sequences from RNA transcripts. RT-PCR in the first round (using the HTBI primer set) targeted the TCR CDR3. From the multiplex PCR reads, TCRdb called clonotypes with MiXCR, one entry per CDR3 protein. Of some 180,000 distinct CDR3 sequences in the sample, around a sixth were seen once. Reasons for excluding patients were uncontrolled infection, other autoimmune disease, pregnancy or lactation. PBMCs came from around 10 ml fresh peripheral blood.

The gene calls are TRBV28 and TRBJ2-1; TRBD2 aligns across 7 bases. Sequencing was done on a sample of blood. The sequence was collected from a woman in her forties or fifties with Graves' hyperthyroidism. The CDR3 is CASRRLAAYNEQFF. In nucleotides, the CDR3 is TGTGCCAGCAGGCGACTAGCAGCCTACAATGAGCAGTTCTTC.